These 15 T cell receptor beta chains were sequenced from one sample in a study of blood T cell repertoires in COVID-19. Libraries were prepared by immunoSEQ multiplex PCR; TCRdb keeps only in-frame clonotypes and omits some of them. Of about 150,000 clones in the sample, approximately 81% were seen once. The specimen sequenced was peripheral blood. All receptors derive from a human donor with acute or convalescent COVID-19. The donor label of this sample is uncertain.

The chain has TRBV3-1 (or the pseudogene TRBV3-2) and TRBJ1-2; 8 bases fit TRBD1. Germline assignment: CDR1 LGHDT and CDR2 YNNKEL (reference sequence). V was pared by 4 bases and J by 6 bases, with 10 bases of the junction left unmatched. The length of the CDR3 is 15 residues. CDR3 sequence reads: CASSLTTGTGHGYTF. CDR3 coding DNA: TGTGCCAGCAGCCTAACGACCGGGACAGGACATGGCTACACCTTC.

This clone is classed as medium-sized. The chain combines TRBV7-9 with TRBJ2-5, with D tentatively TRBD1 (5 bases). From germline, CDR1 is SEHNR and CDR2 FQNEAQ (reference sequence). This CDR3 is 13 amino acids long. The V and J ends lost 1 base and 8 bases respectively, with 11 bases between them. The CDR3 reads CASSLEVRVTQYF. The CDR3, as DNA: TGTGCCAGCAGCTTAGAGGTCAGGGTTACCCAGTACTTC. Based on the CDR3 plus reference TRBV7-9 and TRBJ2-5, the full variable domain is DTGVSQNPRHKITKRGQNVTFRCDPISEHNRLYWYRQTLGQGPEFLTYFQNEAQLEKSRLLSDRFSAERPKGSFSTLEIQRTEQGDSAMYLCASSLEVRVTQYFGPGTRLLVL.

The CDR3 DNA follows: TGTGCCACCAGTGAGAACGGTTACAATGAGCAGTTCTTC. As protein: CATSENGYNEQFF. The chain recombines TRBV24-1 with TRBJ2-1; D gene ambiguous. Germline V gives CDR1 KGHDR, CDR2 SFDVKD. The CDR3 totals 13 residues. V was pared by 4 bases and J by 4 bases, with 7 bases between.

This chain connects TRBV3-1 (or the pseudogene TRBV3-2) to TRBJ2-7, with TRBD1 matching over 9 bases. Germline loops: CDR1 LGHDT, CDR2 YNNKEL (reference sequence). The CDR3 extends over 14 amino acids. With 3 bases clipped from V and 2 bases from J, the junction kept 2 bases outside the gene matches. CDR3 amino acids: CASSQTGGPYEQYV. The CDR3 DNA sequence: TGTGCCAGCAGCCAGACAGGGGGGCCCTACGAGCAGTACGTC.

The DNA for the CDR3 is TGTGCCAGCAGCTCACGGACAGGGGGCCTCTACGAGCAGTACTTC. Residues: CASSSRTGGLYEQYF. The chain employs TRBV7-8 and TRBJ2-7, with 11 positions matching TRBD1. This CDR3 has 15 residues. The ends lost 4 bases at V and 3 bases at J; junction bases unmatched: 5. The germline CDR1 and CDR2 sequences are SGHVS and FQNEAQ.

With regard to this clone: The sample holds other DNA sequences that translate to the same CDR3. The CDR3 sequence is CASSQDGGQGSYEQYF. The CDR3 DNA is TGCGCCAGCAGCCAAGATGGGGGACAGGGGAGCTACGAGCAGTACTTC. This chain connects TRBV4-3 to TRBJ2-7; 10 nucleotides line up with TRBD1. CDR3 length: 16 amino acids. From germline, CDR1 is LGHNA and CDR2 YSLEER. Losses at the gene ends were 0 bases for V and 3 bases for J; bases not matched to a gene: 5.

The chain is built from TRBV6-5 and TRBJ1-2; 7 bases agree with TRBD1. Per germline, CDR1 MNHEY and CDR2 SVGAGI. J was trimmed by 4 bases and V by 7 bases; bases with no gene match: 9. The CDR3 is made up of 14 amino acids. CDR3 sequence reads: CASTSTGFTYGYTF. The CDR3 nucleotides are TGTGCCAGCACCTCGACAGGGTTTACCTATGGCTACACCTTC.

By its share, this clone is medium-sized. The rearrangement uses TRBV6-2 or TRBV6-3 and TRBJ2-2, with 8 nucleotides matching TRBD2. J was trimmed by 5 bases and V by 5 bases; bases with no gene match: 7. The germline V gene encodes CDR1 MNHEY and CDR2 SVGEGT. There are 15 residues in the CDR3. The CDR3 nucleotides are TGTGCCAGCAGTACGGCAGCGGGAGATACCGGGGAGCTGTTTTTT. This sequence encodes CASSTAAGDTGELFF.

This clone was recorded once. The chain uses TRBV5-1 and TRBJ2-3; D not certain. The CDR3 covers 14 residues. Germline CDR1 and CDR2: SGHRS and YFSETQ. Trimming removed 0 bases at V and 0 bases at J, with 5 bases between. The CDR3 DNA sequence: TGCGCCAGCAGCTTGGCTACTAGCACAGATACGCAGTATTTT. Its translation: CASSLATSTDTQYF.

V is TRBV7-8 and J is TRBJ1-1, with D uncertain. The CDR3 spans 15 residues. With 4 bases removed from V and 4 bases from J, the gap between germline ends came to 16 bases. Germline CDR1 and CDR2: SGHVS and FQNEAQ. The CDR3 nucleotides read TGTGCCAGCAGCTACGACATATCAGGAGGCACTGAAGCTTTCTTT. This sequence encodes CASSYDISGGTEAFF.

The chain is built from TRBV5-4 and TRBJ2-2, with 13 bases aligning to TRBD2. Per the germline V gene, CDR1 is SGHNT and CDR2 is YYREEE (reference sequence). The CDR3 consists of 16 residues. V dropped 5 bases and J dropped 6; count of bases not matched to a gene: 7. CDR3 sequence: CASRWTSGSVAGELFF. The CDR3 DNA reads TGTGCCAGCAGATGGACTAGCGGGAGTGTCGCCGGGGAGCTGTTTTTT.

This clone was detected once. V and J are TRBV27 and TRBJ1-2; TRBD1 is a possible D gene (6 bases). Trimming removed 5 bases from V and 2 bases from J, with 21 bases in between. This CDR3 has 17 amino acids. Looked up from germline, CDR1 is MNHEY and CDR2 is SMNVEV (reference sequence). The CDR3 bases are TGTGCCAGCAGTCCGCGCCTTATTGGGGGCCCAAACTATGGCTACACCTTC. This translates into CASSPRLIGGPNYGYTF.

This chain links TRBV15 with TRBJ2-5; 12 bases fit TRBD2. Germline V lookup: CDR1 LNHNV, CDR2 YYDKDF (reference sequence). The trim removed 2 bases at V and 4 bases at J, leaving 2 bases unmatched. The length of the CDR3 is 15 residues. CDR3 sequence: CATSRRGLAGETQYF. CDR3 DNA: TGTGCCACCAGCAGACGGGGACTAGCGGGAGAGACCCAGTACTTC.

The rearrangement links TRBV24-1 to TRBJ2-1; 8 bases fit TRBD2. V lost 3 bases and J lost 6; bases outside the gene matches: 3. Germline V gives CDR1 KGHDR, CDR2 SFDVKD. This CDR3 has 14 amino acids. The CDR3 DNA sequence: TGTGCCACCAGTGATACCGGGACTAGCAATGAGCAGTTCTTC. Translation: CATSDTGTSNEQFF.

The chain joins TRBV9 to TRBJ1-3; no definite D call. The CDR3 totals 17 residues. CDR1 and CDR2 (germline): SGDLS, YYNGEE. Trimming removed 0 bases at V and 4 bases at J, with 17 bases between. CDR3 sequence reads: CASSVGGRTYSGNTIYF. The CDR3, as DNA: TGTGCCAGCAGCGTAGGAGGTCGTACTTACTCCGGAAACACCATATATTTT.